A selection of T cell receptor beta chains follows, all from one sample in a study of CD8+ T cells in alopecia areata. The method was immunoSEQ multiplex PCR; TCRdb's version includes in-frame clones alone and lacks a portion of them. The data contain fewer than 200,000 clones, 50% to 60% of them seen just once; the ten biggest clones take up about 15%. Sequencing was performed on CD4+ T cells sorted from blood, taken at week 0. Receptors were obtained from a human donor with alopecia areata. The CDR3 runs from the conserved cysteine through the conserved F or W. D genes are given only for firm matches. The size of a clone is reported for some rows only, either as once, few or many, or as a class for expanded clones.

- TRBJ2-5 - TRBV14 TGTGCCAGCAGCCAGGGCGCCCGGGAGACCCAGTACTTC CASSQGARETQYF
- TRBJ2-5 - TRBV29-1 TGCAGCACTTGGTCGGGGGTGGCCCAGTACTTC CSTWSGVAQYF
many TRBJ2-2 - TRBV18 TGTGCCAGCTCACCGACGTCCGGGGAGCTGTTTTTT CASSPTSGELFF
few TRBJ2-4 TRBD1 TRBV2 TGTGCCAGCAGTGTGGGACAGCATTGGGGCCCAGCCAAAAACATTCAGTACTTC CASSVGQHWGPAKNIQYF
- TRBJ1-2 - TRBV30 TGTGCCCTACAGGGCGGTGGCTACACCTTC CALQGGGYTF
- TRBJ1-4 - TRBV7-9 TGTGCCAGCAACCCTGGGGGAGAAAATGAAAAACTGTTTTTT CASNPGGENEKLFF
- TRBJ2-4 TRBD2 TRBV7-9 TGTGCCAGCAGCTTAGCGTACAGCGGGGGAGCCAAAAACATTCAGTACTTC CASSLAYSGGAKNIQYF
- TRBJ2-2 - TRBV29-1 TGCAGCGTTGAGGGCCGACGAACCGGGGAGCTGTTTTTT CSVEGRRTGELFF
- TRBJ1-6 TRBD1 TRBV27 TGTGCCAGCTGGGACAGGGCTAATTCACCCCTCCACTTT CASWDRANSPLHF
- TRBJ2-1 TRBD1 TRBV29-1 TGCAGCGTTGAAGTTGGGGAGAGACAGGGCTTAGGATTCTTC CSVEVGERQGLGFF
- TRBJ2-7 - TRBV29-1 TGCAGCGTAGGTACCAGGGCGGCCTACGAGCAGTACTTC CSVGTRAAYEQYF
few TRBJ1-2 - TRBV19 TGTGCCAGTAGTATCCAGGGCGCCTATGGCTACACCTTC CASSIQGAYGYTF
- TRBJ2-5 TRBD2 TRBV2 TGTGCCACCAGGGCTAGCGGGGAGGGGGAGACCCAGTACTTC CATRASGEGETQYF
- TRBJ2-3 - TRBV5-1 TGCGCCAGTCTGCTTGGGGACCGCACAGATACGCAGTATTTT CASLLGDRTDTQYF